This T cell receptor beta chain was identified in a study of blood T cells in healthy people across ages. This clonotype occurred a few times. Donors ranged from about 6 to 90 years old and were healthy Caucasians in Russia. The length of the CDR3 is 17 residues. Per germline, CDR1 SGHRS and CDR2 YFSETQ. After removal of 0 bases from V and 0 bases from J, the junction contained 6 bases not matched to a gene. Primed by a sample-barcoded 5' primer and a J-beta primer mix, a second PCR proceeded for about 7 to 11 cycles. Every cDNA molecule carried a tag from a template-switch adaptor bearing 12 random nucleotides. TCRdb re-derived calls from the 5' RACE reads in MiXCR, one entry per CDR3 protein. The data hold some 640,000 distinct CDR3 sequences, with roughly 30% observed a single time.

The chain is built from TRBV5-1 and TRBJ2-3; 8 nucleotides align to TRBD2. The specimen sequenced was blood. This sequence originates from a woman of 80 years or more in good health. The chain's CDR3 is CASSLVGLADSTDTQYF. The CDR3 nucleotides are TGCGCCAGCAGCTTGGTAGGACTAGCAGATAGCACAGATACGCAGTATTTT.